The 10 T cell receptor beta chains given below trace back to one sample, sequenced in a study of blood T cell repertoires in COVID-19. Generated by immunoSEQ multiplex PCR, the TCRdb table keeps only in-frame clones and is missing some. The sample has 25,000 to 35,000 clones, roughly nine tenths seen once. Sample: peripheral blood. The receptor set was obtained from a human donor with active COVID-19. The donor label of this sample is uncertain.

The chain links TRBV11-3 to TRBJ2-3, with 14 bases identical to TRBD2. This CDR3 has 14 amino acids. V was clipped by 3 bases and J by 8 bases; unmatched bases: 1. Germline values: CDR1 SGHNT, CDR2 YENEEA. The CDR3 bases are TGTGCCAGCAGCTTGACTAGCGGGGGGGCTACGCAGTATTTT. It yields the protein CASSLTSGGATQYF. The variable domain in full, completed from reference TRBV11-3 and TRBJ2-3, reads EAGVVQSPRYKIIEKKQPVAFWCNPISGHNTLYWYLQNLGQGPELLIRYENEEAVDDSQLPKDRFSAERLKGVDSTLKIQPAELGDSAVYLCASSLTSGGATQYFGPGTRLTVL.

This rearrangement joins TRBV5-1 to TRBJ1-4; D may be TRBD1 (6 bases). Trimming took 2 bases from V and 7 from J, leaving 12 bases between them. CDR1 is SGHRS and CDR2 is YFSETQ in the germline V gene. The CDR3 is made up of 14 amino acids. CDR3 protein: CASSFQQGPEKLFF. In DNA form, the CDR3 reads TGCGCCAGCAGCTTTCAACAGGGCCCTGAAAAACTGTTTTTT.

The V gene is TRBV10-2, the J gene TRBJ2-3; TRBD2 agrees at 8 bases. Germline assignment: CDR1 WSHSY and CDR2 SAAADI. V lost 3 bases to trimming and J lost 2 bases; unmatched junction nucleotides: 1. The CDR3 length is 14 residues. The CDR3 DNA is TGCGCCAGCAGTGACGGGGGGGTCACAGATACGCAGTATTTT. It yields the protein CASSDGGVTDTQYF.

The chain couples TRBV19 to TRBJ1-5; maybe TRBD1 (5 bases). CDR1 is LNHDA and CDR2 is SQIVND in the germline V gene (reference sequence). The germline V and J ends were trimmed by 3 bases and 7 bases, with 19 bases remaining between them. The length of the CDR3 is 16 residues. CDR3 sequence: CASSMGLGGVGQPQHF. The CDR3 bases are TGTGCCAGTAGTATGGGCCTCGGAGGGGTTGGCCAGCCCCAGCATTTT.

This sequence joins TRBV7-2 and TRBJ2-7; 8 bases map to TRBD1. Germline-derived CDR1 and CDR2 are SGHTA and FQGNSA. V gave up 5 bases and J gave up 1 base; unmatched junction bases: 4. This CDR3 has 14 residues. CDR3 protein: CASSRDRSSYEQYF. The CDR3 DNA is TGTGCCAGCAGCAGGGACAGGAGTTCCTACGAGCAGTACTTC.

The chain is built from TRBV3-1 (or the pseudogene TRBV3-2) and TRBJ1-2, with a tentative D call TRBD1 (5 bases). V lost 0 bases to trimming and J lost 1 base, with 6 bases between them. Germline lookup yields CDR1 LGHDT and CDR2 YNNKEL (reference sequence). The CDR3 spans 14 residues. This CDR3 is CASSQDQGNYGYTF. CDR3 nucleotide sequence: TGTGCCAGCAGCCAAGATCAGGGTAACTATGGCTACACCTTC.

In nucleotides, the CDR3 is TGTGCCAGCGAAAAGGACAGGGGCTACGAGCAGTACTTC. It yields the protein CASEKDRGYEQYF. J is TRBJ2-7 and V is TRBV11-2, with 9 nucleotides matching TRBD1. The J segment lost 3 bases and the V segment lost 8 bases, leaving 5 bases of the junction unmatched. Germline V lookup: CDR1 SGHAT, CDR2 FQNNGV. This CDR3 is 13 amino acids long.

This clone was detected only once. The V gene is TRBV7-2, the J gene TRBJ2-7, with D possibly being TRBD1 (6 bases). Trimming took off 2 bases at V and 2 bases at J, with 16 bases between the two ends. The CDR3 covers 16 residues. In germline, CDR1 is SGHTA, CDR2 FQGNSA. CDR3 nucleotides: TGTGCCAGCAGCTTATCGTCAGGACAGTTGGCCTACGAGCAGTACTTC. Translating gives CASSLSSGQLAYEQYF.

The chain carries TRBV19 and TRBJ1-1; 7 nucleotides line up with TRBD1. Germline V gene data show CDR1 as LNHDA and CDR2 as SQIVND (reference sequence). V was pared by 6 bases and J by 4 bases, with 5 bases of the junction left unmatched. The CDR3 is made up of 13 amino acids. CDR3 DNA: TGTGCCAGTAGAACATCAGGGGGCACTGAAGCTTTCTTT. Translating it yields CASRTSGGTEAFF.

The chain is built from TRBV20-1 and TRBJ1-1; D is uncertain. With 4 bases removed from V and 9 bases from J, the gap between germline ends came to 12 bases. Germline V gene lookup returns CDR1 DFQATT and CDR2 SNEGSKA (reference sequence). This CDR3 has 11 amino acids. CDR3 in amino acids: CSATSAEKAFF. DNA of the CDR3: TGCAGTGCTACCTCAGCGGAAAAAGCTTTCTTT.